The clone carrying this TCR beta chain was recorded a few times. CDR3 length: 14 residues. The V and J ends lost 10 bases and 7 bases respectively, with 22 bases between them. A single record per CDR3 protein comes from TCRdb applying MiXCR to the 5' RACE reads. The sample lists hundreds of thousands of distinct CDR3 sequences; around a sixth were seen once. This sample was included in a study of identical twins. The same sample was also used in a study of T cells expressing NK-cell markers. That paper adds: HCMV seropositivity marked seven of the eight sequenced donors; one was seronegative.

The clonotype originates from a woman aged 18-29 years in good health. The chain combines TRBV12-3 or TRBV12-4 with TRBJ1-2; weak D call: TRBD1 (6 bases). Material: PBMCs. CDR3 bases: TGTGCCACTATAAAGGAGGGGGGGATTAGTGGCTACACCTTC. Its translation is CATIKEGGISGYTF.